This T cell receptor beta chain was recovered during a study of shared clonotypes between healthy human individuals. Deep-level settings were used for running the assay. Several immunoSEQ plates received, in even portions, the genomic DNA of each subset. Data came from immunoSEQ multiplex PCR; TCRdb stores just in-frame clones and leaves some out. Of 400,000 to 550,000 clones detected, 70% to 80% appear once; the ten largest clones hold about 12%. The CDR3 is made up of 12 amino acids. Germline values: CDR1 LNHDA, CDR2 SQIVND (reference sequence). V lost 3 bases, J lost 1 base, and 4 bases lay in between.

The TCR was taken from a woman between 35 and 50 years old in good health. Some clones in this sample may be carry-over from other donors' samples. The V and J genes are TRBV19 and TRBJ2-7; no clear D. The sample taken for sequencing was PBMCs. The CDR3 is CASSMKSYEQYF. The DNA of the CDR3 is TGTGCCAGTAGTATGAAGTCCTACGAGCAGTACTTC.